This TCR beta chain was found in a study of CD8+ T cells in alopecia areata. The CDR3 consists of 11 residues. The germline gives CDR1 SEHNR, CDR2 FQNEAQ (reference sequence). V was shortened by 11 bases and J by 7 bases, with 14 bases between the two germline ends. Investigators isolated RNA and reverse transcribed it into cDNA to act as the sequencing template. The method was immunoSEQ multiplex PCR; TCRdb's version includes in-frame clones alone and lacks a portion of them. In the table there are 220,000 or so clones, 50% to 60% of which are singletons. In this sample, this clone turned up a few times.

This chain links TRBV7-9 with TRBJ1-2; D is ambiguous. Specimen: CD4+ T cells sorted from blood, collected at week 0. This TCR came from a human donor with alopecia areata. CDR3 coding DNA: TGTGCCGTGCGGTATAACAGTGGCTACACCTTC. It encodes CAVRYNSGYTF.